Listed here are 16 T cell receptor beta chains from one sample, sequenced in a study of T cell repertoires in cytomegalovirus infection. Each CDR3 protein gets one entry after TCRdb re-called the reads with MiXCR. The sample has under 800,000 distinct CDR3 sequences; 20% to 25% are singletons. The specimen sequenced was CD8+ T cells from PBMCs. The source is a human donor in good health (CMV status not recorded). Some clones in this sample may be carry-over from other donors' samples.

This clonotype showed up many times. This chain links TRBV7-9 with TRBJ1-1; D is unresolved. In germline, CDR1 is SEHNR, CDR2 FQNEAQ (reference sequence). V gave up 5 bases and J gave up 10 bases, with 17 bases separating them. The CDR3 covers 13 residues. The CDR3, as DNA: TGTGCCAGCAGCCCACCAGAAGGAGGTGGAGCTTTCTTT. It codes for CASSPPEGGGAFF.

This clonotype has more than one count but fewer than ten. This sequence joins TRBV2 and TRBJ2-4, with D unresolved. CDR1 is SNHLY and CDR2 is FYNNEI in the germline V gene. This CDR3 has 13 amino acids. V lost 3 bases and J 5 bases, leaving 8 bases between the germline ends. The chain's CDR3 is CASSESGQNIQYF. CDR3 DNA: TGTGCCAGCAGTGAGTCAGGTCAAAACATTCAGTACTTC.

As regards this clonotype: Just one base apart from a much larger clone, this may be a read error. The chain recombines TRBV28 with TRBJ2-7; D not resolved. V was clipped by 6 bases and J by 2 bases, with 11 bases between them. This CDR3 has 13 amino acids. Germline CDR1 and CDR2: MDHEN and SYDVKM. In DNA form, the CDR3 reads TGTGCCAGCAGCCATGGGTCCACCTACGAGCAGTACGTC. It yields the protein CASSHGSTYEQYV.

This chain links TRBV6-2 or TRBV6-3 with TRBJ2-5, with a weak D call TRBD2 (5 bases). The germline V gene encodes CDR1 MNHEY and CDR2 SVGEGT. The CDR3 extends over 16 amino acids. Trimming left V 5 bases short and J 1 base short, with 17 bases between. CDR3 coding DNA: TGTGCCAGCAGTCGATCCCCACAGCGGAGCCAAGAGACCCAGTACTTC. It specifies CASSRSPQRSQETQYF.

V and J are TRBV28 and TRBJ2-7; D remains ambiguous. CDR1 and CDR2 (germline): MDHEN, SYDVKM. The length of the CDR3 is 13 residues. V was cut by 5 bases and J by 6 bases, with 14 bases left in between. The CDR3 bases are TGTGCCAGCAGTCGGAGCCCTCCTGGCGAGCAGTACGTC. It codes for CASSRSPPGEQYV.

This chain uses TRBV6-6 with TRBJ2-7; no clear D. Germline CDR1 reads MNHNY; CDR2 reads SVGAGI (reference sequence). CDR3 length equals 16 residues. Trimming shortened V by 0 bases and J by 0 bases, and 12 bases separated the two germline ends. CDR3 protein: CASSYSAWSYSYEQYV. The DNA for the CDR3 is TGTGCCAGCAGTTACTCGGCGTGGTCCTACTCCTACGAGCAGTACGTC.

The chain couples TRBV23-1 to TRBJ2-7, with 10 bases fitting TRBD2. TRBV23-1 is marked as an open reading frame, function uncertain. The CDR3 loop spans 18 amino acids. V was pared by 0 bases and J by 3 bases, with 11 bases of the junction left unmatched. The CDR3 sequence: CASSQSAGGNIQNYEQYV. The CDR3 coding sequence is TGCGCCAGCAGTCAATCAGCGGGGGGGAACATTCAAAACTACGAGCAGTACGTC.

The sample holds a few counts of this clonotype. The chain has TRBV20-1 and TRBJ1-1; 7 nucleotides align to TRBD1. Germline V gene data show CDR1 as DFQATT and CDR2 as SNEGSKA (reference sequence). This CDR3 has 17 amino acids. J was trimmed by 1 base and V by 0 bases; bases with no gene match: 11. CDR3 residues: CSARERGEHRGNTEAFF. Written as DNA, the CDR3 is TGCAGTGCTAGAGAGAGAGGGGAGCACAGGGGGAACACTGAAGCTTTCTTT.

This clonotype was seen more than once but under ten times. This sequence joins TRBV29-1 and TRBJ2-2; D not certain. Looked up from germline, CDR1 is SQVTM and CDR2 is ANQGSEA. The CDR3 is 11 residues long. V lost 7 bases, J lost 4 bases, and 7 bases lay in between. The CDR3: CSGLRTGELFF. Written as DNA, the CDR3 is TGCAGCGGCCTACGCACCGGGGAGCTGTTTTTT.

This clonotype was found a few times. The J gene is TRBJ1-5, the V gene TRBV28, with 8 bases fitting TRBD1. The V gene's germline CDR1 is MDHEN and CDR2 SYDVKM. The length of the CDR3 is 16 residues. V trimming: 7 bases; J trimming: 4 bases; junction bases outside the gene matches: 12. In DNA form, the CDR3 reads TGTGCCAGCACCCCCGACCGGGACAGGTGGAATCAGCCCCAGCATTTT. This encodes CASTPDRDRWNQPQHF.

With respect to this clonotype: At one end, the junction sequence differs from germline, possibly due to a read error. The chain has TRBV7-6 and TRBJ1-1; D gene unclear. The CDR3 length is 15 residues. The germline V gene encodes CDR1 SGHVS and CDR2 FNYEAQ. CDR3: CTSSPDGGPVSEAFF. The CDR3 bases are TGTACCAGCAGCCCAGACGGCGGCCCCGTTTCTGAAGCTTTCTTT.

The rearrangement joins TRBV12-3 or TRBV12-4 to TRBJ2-1; no reliable D call. V was clipped by 4 bases and J by 5 bases, with 12 bases between them. The CDR3 covers 14 residues. This chain's CDR3 is CASSSPGLNNEQFF. CDR3 nucleotide sequence: TGTGCCAGCAGTTCCCCAGGTCTGAACAATGAGCAGTTCTTC.

This clonotype was recorded many times. J is TRBJ2-1 and V is TRBV7-8; 13 nucleotides agree with TRBD2. CDR1 SGHVS and CDR2 FQNEAQ come from the germline V gene. The J segment lost 4 bases and the V segment lost 1 base, leaving 4 bases of the junction unmatched. This CDR3 comprises 17 residues. Written as DNA, the CDR3 is TGTGCCAGCAGCTTAGAGCGGACTAGCGGGGGTTACAATGAGCAGTTCTTC. This gives the protein CASSLERTSGGYNEQFF.

This chain connects TRBV14 to TRBJ1-1; D is unresolved. Germline-derived CDR1 and CDR2 are SGHDN and FVKESK. V was pared by 4 bases and J by 1 base, with 7 bases between. This CDR3 spans 13 amino acids. The DNA of the CDR3 is TGTGCCAGCAGCCCCTTATGGAACACTGAAGCTTTCTTT. It codes for CASSPLWNTEAFF.

The gene calls are TRBV12-5 and TRBJ2-5; TRBD1 aligns across 8 bases. V shed 7 bases, J shed 14 bases, and the junction held 12 bases outside the gene matches. This CDR3 comprises 12 residues. Germline V gene sequence: CDR1 LGHNT, CDR2 FRNRAP. In DNA, the CDR3 is TGTGCTAGTGCCTCCTTCGAGGACAGGGTATACTTC. Encoded protein: CASASFEDRVYF.

For this clonotype: A much larger clone lies a single base off, so this may be a read error. The J gene is TRBJ1-6, the V gene TRBV7-6, with a possible D match to TRBD1 (5 bases). The CDR3 is 15 amino acids. CDR1 is SGHVS and CDR2 is FNYEAQ in the germline V gene. The CDR3 DNA follows: TGTGTCAGCAGCCCTCGGGGGATCCAGGATTCACCCCTCCACTTT. The encoded protein is CVSSPRGIQDSPLHF.